This is a list of T cell receptor beta chains from one sample in a study of stem cell transplantation in POMP-related autoinflammatory disease. Libraries were prepared by immunoSEQ multiplex PCR; TCRdb keeps only in-frame clonotypes and omits some of them. The repertoire holds around 26,000 clones, approximately 85% seen once, with approximately 2.3% in the top ten. The starting material was CD4+ T cells from PBMCs, obtained before stem cell transplantation. These receptors came from a human donor with POMP-related autoinflammation and immune dysregulation (PRAID). CDR3s include the opening cysteine and the closing phenylalanine or tryptophan. A D gene is named only where the DNA matches it firmly. Some rows have no size entry. The others give once, few or many, or a class for an expanded clone.

clone size,D gene,V gene,J gene,CDR3 DNA,CDR3 protein
.,TRBD2,TRBV9,TRBJ2-3,TGTGCCAGCAGCGTAGGACTAGCGGGAGGGCCCGGGTGGACAGATACGCAGTATTTT,CASSVGLAGGPGWTDTQYF
.,TRBD2,TRBV7-9,TRBJ2-4,TGTGCCAGCAGCTTAACTAGCGGGAGCAAAAACATTCAGTACTTC,CASSLTSGSKNIQYF
.,TRBD2,TRBV28,TRBJ2-5,TGTGCCAGCAGTTTTTTCGGCGGGAGATTTCGGGAGACCCAGTACTTC,CASSFFGGRFRETQYF
.,TRBD1,TRBV5-4,TRBJ1-2,TGTGCCAGCAGTTATGACCCGGGACAGGGGTCCTATGGCTACACCTTC,CASSYDPGQGSYGYTF
.,TRBD2,TRBV4-1,TRBJ2-7,TGCGCCAGCAGTAACACCTTCCTTAGCGGGAGAGCTAAGGCCAGGGCCTACGAGCAGTACTTC,CASSNTFLSGRAKARAYEQYF
.,TRBD2,TRBV11-2,TRBJ2-5,TGTGCCAGCAGCTTACAGCGGGGGGGCAGGGAGACCCAGTACTTC,CASSLQRGGRETQYF
.,.,TRBV21-1,TRBJ2-2,TGTGCCAGCAGCAAACTGGGACAGGGCCACACCGGGGAGCTGTTTTTT,CASSKLGQGHTGELFF
.,TRBD1,TRBV5-8,TRBJ2-1,TGTGCCAGCGCATTACAGGGGTTCCCCTACAATGAGCAGTTCTTC,CASALQGFPYNEQFF
.,.,TRBV2,TRBJ2-5,TGTGCCAGCATGGTGGGCGAGACCCAGTACTTC,CASMVGETQYF
.,TRBD1,TRBV6-5,TRBJ1-3,TGTGCCAGCAGTTACAGTGGGGACAGTGTCGGAAACACCATATATTTT,CASSYSGDSVGNTIYF
.,TRBD1,TRBV7-9,TRBJ1-1,TGTGCCAGCAGCCTAGGACAGGGTCTGAACACTGAAGCTTTCTTT,CASSLGQGLNTEAFF
once,.,TRBV9,TRBJ2-2,TGTGCCAGCAGCGTAGGGTGGACCCCGGGGACCGGGGAGCTGTTTTTT,CASSVGWTPGTGELFF
.,.,TRBV7-3,TRBJ1-2,TGTGCCAGCAGCTTTGAACGGGGGAGGTATGGCTACACCTTC,CASSFERGRYGYTF
.,.,TRBV28,TRBJ2-3,TGTGCCAGCAGGGCCCTCGCAGATACGCAGTATTTT,CASRALADTQYF
.,.,TRBV30,TRBJ2-7,TGTGCAGGGTGGAATTTCTACGAGCAGTACTTC,CAGWNFYEQYF
once,.,TRBV25-1,TRBJ1-4,TGTGCCAGCAGTGAAACAGGGATCAAGGAAAAACTGTTTTTT,CASSETGIKEKLFF
.,.,TRBV5-1,TRBJ1-6,TGCGCCAGCAGCTTGGCCCCCCATCTCTATAATTCACCCCTCCACTTT,CASSLAPHLYNSPLHF
.,TRBD2,TRBV7-2,TRBJ2-7,TGTGCCAGCAGTTCCCCGACTAGCGGGATACTCCCGTCGCGCTACGAGCAGTACTTC,CASSSPTSGILPSRYEQYF
.,TRBD1,TRBV6-1,TRBJ1-2,TGTGCCAGCAGTTGGGACAGTAACTATGGCTACACCTTC,CASSWDSNYGYTF
.,.,TRBV28,TRBJ1-2,TGTGCCAGCAGTTTTTCTGGGTTTAGCTATGGCTACACCTTC,CASSFSGFSYGYTF
.,.,TRBV4-2,TRBJ1-1,TGTGCCAGCAGCCAAGAGGGTAGGGACACTGAAGCTTTCTTT,CASSQEGRDTEAFF
.,TRBD1,TRBV10-3,TRBJ2-7,TGTGCCACGACGGACAGGGAAGTCGACGAGCAGTACTTC,CATTDREVDEQYF
.,TRBD1,TRBV30,TRBJ1-2,TGTGCCTGGAGCGACAGGGGCCCTATCTATGGCTACACCTTC,CAWSDRGPIYGYTF
.,TRBD1,TRBV6-1,TRBJ1-2,TGTGCCAGCAATGGACAGGGACACGCTAACTATGGCTACACCTTC,CASNGQGHANYGYTF
.,TRBD2,TRBV7-9,TRBJ2-1,TGTGCCAGCAGCTACGGGAGGGCCGAACAGTTCTTC,CASSYGRAEQFF
.,.,TRBV7-2,TRBJ2-2,TGTGCCAGCAGCTTAGTCGCAGGACGGGACACCGGGGAGCTGTTTTTT,CASSLVAGRDTGELFF
once,.,TRBV29-1,TRBJ2-2,TGCAGCGTTGGAACGGGATCGGACACCGGGGAGCTGTTTTTT,CSVGTGSDTGELFF
.,.,TRBV7-9,TRBJ1-1,TGTGCCAGCAGCCTAGAAGCTTTCTTT,CASSLEAFF
.,.,TRBV14,TRBJ1-2,TGTGCCAGCAGCCAAGGGGTTTGGGGCTACACCTTC,CASSQGVWGYTF